This T cell receptor (beta chain) was identified during a study of cytomegalovirus exposure and HLA in healthy donors (dated by TCRdb to 2016 to 2017). The study in broad terms: According to a later analysis, the roughly 130 validation repertoires were produced on the same platform as the 600 to 850 repertoires of the first cohort. In addition to the first cohort of 650 to 750 subjects, a separate validation cohort of 130 or so different subjects was used. The study aimed to test whether signatures of past pathogen exposure could be identified by cataloging public T cell receptors. To predict cytomegalovirus infection status, the study brought together high-throughput TCR immunosequencing, statistical association of individual TCRs with disease status, and machine learning. Summary of the overall study and its limitations: Across donors, most TCR sequences were observed very rarely, whereas some public TCRs were present in many individuals. Subsequent analysis determined that TCRs grouped into clusters in the first cohort also showed a tendency toward co-occurrence across the 90 to 150 validation repertoires, and 90% to 95% of cluster scores exceeded 0. According to the authors, the approach could potentially be generalized to other disease states and immunological phenotypes. A total of 164 TCR beta chains were listed by the study as associated with cytomegalovirus. All 120 or so repertoires were used to score co-occurrence in the validation cohort in a later analysis, because that analysis had no HLA typing for the cohort. Cytomegalovirus status was reported to be diagnosed by the classifier with high specificity and sensitivity in both the original and validation cohorts. In vitro tests confirmed that a few of the cytomegalovirus-associated TCR beta chains recognize cytomegalovirus antigens.

Turning to this clone: The antigen this receptor binds is unknown. The record has no base qualities; no much larger clone is one base away.

The donors were included in the validation cohort of over a hundred subjects, a group kept apart from the approximately 670-subject first cohort. There are 15 amino acids in the CDR3, from cysteine to phenylalanine inclusive. Left in the record is the CDR3 DNA by itself, 45 bases read in frame from the first base. V lost 4 bases and J lost 1 base, and the count of bases not matched to a germline gene is 3. As encoded in the germline V gene (reference sequence), CDR1 is MNHEY while CDR2 is SMNVEV. The library was generated by the immunoSEQ multiplex PCR assay. As for how the authors treated the data: A statistical classification framework was developed to diagnose cytomegalovirus status using the catalog of TCR beta chain sequences. This immuneACCESS table, as held by TCRdb, lists in-frame sequences with V and J called but not all clones. Of the missing ones, under half trace to an unresolved V gene in checked studies; the others have no known cause. V, J and clone size are taken as reported in that table, and D and trimming were inferred from the DNA itself. This sample lists around 190,000 clones; 86% were detected once. Jointly, the top ten make up about 7.2% of the sample.

This TCR came from a man aged 25-45 years in good health and CMV-seropositive. Specimen: PBMCs. This sequence uses TRBV27 and TRBJ2-7; 11 central nucleotides agree with TRBD2. The sequence in DNA is TGTGCCAGCAGTTCTACTAGCGGGGGTTCCTACGAGCAGTACTTC. This gives the protein CASSSTSGGSYEQYF.